Following are 17 T cell receptor beta chains from one sample sequenced in a study of blood T cell repertoires in COVID-19 (dated by TCRdb to the early 2020s). The method was the immunoSEQ multiplex PCR assay. TCRdb re-hosts the immuneACCESS table, in-frame sequences only. Its copies lack some clones; in the studies checked, an unresolved V gene accounts for under half of them, and the cause for the rest is not known. This sample gives about 220,000 clones in total; approximately 85% of them show up just once. In total, the top ten clones hold 2.4% of the sample. Sequencing was performed on peripheral blood. These receptors originate from a woman in her 70s with COVID-19, enrolled during active disease.

As to this clone: A read error may produce the germline difference seen at one junction end. V gene TRBV6-1 combines with J gene TRBJ1-5; no clear D. The CDR3 spans 12 residues. Germline V lookup: CDR1 MNHNS, CDR2 SASEGT. CDR3: CASSELSGVLYF. CDR3 DNA: TGTGCCAGCAGTGAACTAAGCGGCGTCCTGTATTTT.

About this clone: This sample includes further DNA sequences coding for the same CDR3. This chain connects TRBV7-3 to TRBJ2-3; maybe TRBD1 (6 bases). The length of the CDR3 is 15 residues. CDR1 is SGHTA, CDR2 FQGTGA, per germline. Deletions cut 5 bases from V and 0 bases from J, with 12 bases between. Here the CDR3 reads CASSLGGASTDTQYF. The CDR3 nucleotides are TGTGCCAGCAGCCTTGGGGGCGCCAGCACAGATACGCAGTATTTT.

V usage is TRBV2 and J usage is TRBJ2-1; a possible D gene is TRBD2 (7 bases). The V gene's germline CDR1 is SNHLY and CDR2 FYNNEI. Trimming removed 6 bases at V and 9 bases at J, with 15 bases between. This CDR3 has 13 amino acids. The CDR3 here is CASRAEGGLEQFF. Written as DNA, the CDR3 is TGTGCCAGCAGGGCTGAGGGGGGGCTTGAGCAGTTCTTC. The full variable domain, in which reference TRBV2 and TRBJ2-1 provide the parts outside the CDR3, is EPEVTQTPSHQVTQMGQEVILRCVPISNHLYFYWYRQILGQKVEFLVSFYNNEISEKSEIFDDQFSVERPDGSNFTLKIRSTKLEDSAMYFCASRAEGGLEQFFGPGTRLTVL.

The V call is TRBV4-1, the J call TRBJ2-3, with 16 bases aligning to TRBD2. Trimming removed 8 bases from V and 6 bases from J; junction bases left unmatched: 11. CDR3 length: 17 amino acids. Germline V CDR1 and CDR2: MGHRA, YSYEKL. The CDR3 DNA sequence: TGCGCCAGCTTACCTGGGACTAGCGGGGGGGCCGGTGATACGCAGTATTTT. Protein: CASLPGTSGGAGDTQYF.

The chain joins TRBV10-3 to TRBJ1-3; possible D gene TRBD1, 5 bases. CDR3 length: 14 amino acids. Germline loops: CDR1 ENHRY, CDR2 SYGVKD. The V end was cut by 4 bases, the J end by 2 bases, with 9 bases between. DNA for the CDR3: TGTGCCATCAGTGCGCAGGGCCCTGGAAACACCATATATTTT. It specifies CAISAQGPGNTIYF.

The chain joins TRBV6-2 or TRBV6-3 to TRBJ1-5, with 7 bases lining up with TRBD1. The CDR3 contains 16 residues. Trimming took 5 bases from V and 4 from J; bases not matched to a gene: 11. CDR1 and CDR2 (germline): MNHEY, SVGEGT. The CDR3 sequence is CASSKAGTAPNQPQHF. In nucleotides, the CDR3 is TGTGCCAGCAGTAAAGCCGGGACAGCGCCTAATCAGCCCCAGCATTTT.

This chain uses TRBV6-2 or TRBV6-3 with TRBJ1-6; TRBD1 matches at 7 bases. V gave up 7 bases and J gave up 7 bases; unmatched junction bases: 10. The CDR3 is 15 residues long. Germline lookup yields CDR1 MNHEY and CDR2 SVGEGT. The CDR3 loop is CASTPTSTGNSPLHF. The CDR3 nucleotides are TGTGCCAGCACCCCGACGTCGACAGGGAATTCACCCCTCCACTTT.

The V and J genes are TRBV6-2 or TRBV6-3 and TRBJ1-1; the match to TRBD1 covers 8 bases. With V trimmed by 6 bases and J by 5 bases, 11 bases remained unmatched. There are 15 residues in the CDR3. From germline, CDR1 is MNHEY and CDR2 SVGEGT. The CDR3 region has the DNA TGTGCCAGCAGCAAAGAGGCAGGGGGCTTGACTGAAGCTTTCTTT. This sequence encodes CASSKEAGGLTEAFF.

The J gene is TRBJ1-5, the V gene TRBV18, with 7 positions matching TRBD1. V lost 6 bases to trimming and J lost 4 bases; unmatched junction nucleotides: 6. Per germline, CDR1 KGHSH and CDR2 LQKENI. The CDR3 spans 14 residues. The CDR3 DNA reads as TGTGCCAGCTCTCTGGGACAGCAAAATCAGCCCCAGCATTTT. Protein product: CASSLGQQNQPQHF.

This clone has only a few counts. The V call is TRBV7-2, the J call TRBJ1-2; tentatively, D is TRBD1 (5 bases). This CDR3 has 13 residues. Trimming stripped 3 bases from V and 6 bases from J, with 11 bases between. The germline gives CDR1 SGHTA, CDR2 FQGNSA. DNA of the CDR3: TGTGCCAGCAGCTTTATGGCAGGGAATGGCTACACCTTC. This translates into CASSFMAGNGYTF.

This clone was recorded once. This chain uses TRBV7-9 with TRBJ1-2; unclear D gene. This CDR3 spans 14 amino acids. V lost 0 bases, J lost 2 bases, and 7 bases lay in between. The germline V gene has CDR1 SEHNR and CDR2 FQNEAQ (reference sequence). The CDR3 sequence is CASSLAEVNYGYTF. The DNA for the CDR3 is TGTGCCAGCAGCTTAGCGGAGGTGAACTATGGCTACACCTTC.

The chain recombines TRBV4-3 with TRBJ2-7, with 8 bases lining up with TRBD1. The CDR3 has 16 amino acids. From germline, CDR1 is LGHNA and CDR2 YSLEER. V lost 0 bases and J lost 2; bases outside the gene matches: 6. The CDR3 coding sequence is TGCGCCAGCAGCCAAGAAATTGGACAGGGCGCCTACGAGCAGTACTTC. This gives the protein CASSQEIGQGAYEQYF.

This sequence joins TRBV6-5 and TRBJ1-6; D unresolved. The CDR3 runs 15 residues. Trimming took 6 bases from V and 8 from J, leaving 17 bases between them. CDR1 and CDR2 from the germline V gene are MNHEY and SVGAGI. Here the CDR3 reads CASRLTWEMYSPLHF. As DNA, the CDR3 is TGTGCCAGCAGATTGACATGGGAGATGTATTCACCCCTCCACTTT.

This chain connects TRBV7-8 to TRBJ1-5; D gene uncertain. Trimming stripped 1 base from V and 0 bases from J, with 10 bases between. The CDR3 is 16 amino acids. Germline CDR1 SGHVS, CDR2 FQNEAQ. CDR3 DNA: TGTGCCAGCAGCTTAGTCAGTATTAATAGCAATCAGCCCCAGCATTTT. Protein: CASSLVSINSNQPQHF.

The chain has TRBV29-1 and TRBJ2-2; perhaps TRBD2 as D (6 bases). Germline V CDR1 and CDR2: SQVTM, ANQGSEA. This CDR3 is 13 amino acids long. Between the trimmed V and J ends, which lost 4 bases and 4 bases, there was a span of 10 bases. The CDR3 sequence: CSVGGVFTGELFF. The DNA for the CDR3 is TGCAGCGTTGGGGGGGTCTTCACCGGGGAGCTGTTTTTT.

The V gene is TRBV9, the J gene TRBJ2-3, with 11 nucleotides matching TRBD2. The CDR3 is made up of 16 amino acids. V trimming: 1 base; J trimming: 4 bases; junction bases outside the gene matches: 5. The germline gives CDR1 SGDLS, CDR2 YYNGEE. The CDR3 here is CASSVLGLAGADTQYF. The CDR3 DNA sequence: TGTGCCAGCAGCGTACTCGGACTAGCGGGCGCAGATACGCAGTATTTT.

The chain recombines TRBV5-6 with TRBJ1-2, with 8 positions matching TRBD1. Germline V gives CDR1 SGHDT, CDR2 YYEEEE. This CDR3 has 13 amino acids. Unmatched junction bases numbered 4, after V lost 4 bases and J lost 5 bases. The CDR3 DNA is TGTGCCAGCAGCACGGACAGGGAATATGGCTACACCTTC. Amino acids: CASSTDREYGYTF.